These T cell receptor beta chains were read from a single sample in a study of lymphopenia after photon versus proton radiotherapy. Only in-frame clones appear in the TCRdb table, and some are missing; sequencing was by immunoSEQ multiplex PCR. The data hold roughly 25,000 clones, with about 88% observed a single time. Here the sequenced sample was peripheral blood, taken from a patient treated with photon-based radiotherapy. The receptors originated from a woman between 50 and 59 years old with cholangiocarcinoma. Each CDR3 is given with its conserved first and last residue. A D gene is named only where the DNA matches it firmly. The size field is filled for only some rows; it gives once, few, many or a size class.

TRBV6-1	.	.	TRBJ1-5	TGTGCCAGCAGTGAGTGGGGACGCAATCAGCCCCAGCATTTT	CASSEWGRNQPQHF
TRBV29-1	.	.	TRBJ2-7	TGCAGCGTTGCGGCCCCAGAGTCCTACGAGCAGTACTTC	CSVAAPESYEQYF
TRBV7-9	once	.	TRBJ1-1	TGTGCCAGCAGTACGACAGTTCGGGGACTCAACACTGAAGCTTTCTTT	CASSTTVRGLNTEAFF
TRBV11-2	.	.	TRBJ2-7	TGTGCCAGCAGACTCAGGGGTTACGAGCAGTACTTC	CASRLRGYEQYF
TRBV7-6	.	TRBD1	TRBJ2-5	TGTGCCAGCAGCAAGTCGGACAGGGCCCAAGAGACCCAGTACTTC	CASSKSDRAQETQYF
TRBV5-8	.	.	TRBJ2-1	TGTGCCAGCAGCTTAGTCGGACAGCGCCCATCCTACAATGAGCAGTTCTTC	CASSLVGQRPSYNEQFF
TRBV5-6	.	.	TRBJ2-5	TGTGCCAGCAGCTTGGGCCGGGAAGAGACCCAGTACTTC	CASSLGREETQYF
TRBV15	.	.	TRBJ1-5	TGTGCCACCAGCAGGACCTTGGGAGGGGCCAATCAGCCCCAGCATTTT	CATSRTLGGANQPQHF
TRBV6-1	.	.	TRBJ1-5	TGTGCCAGCCACAGGCAGACCAGCAATCAGCCCCAGCATTTT	CASHRQTSNQPQHF
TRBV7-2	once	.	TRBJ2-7	TGTGCCAGCAGCTTAGTGGGACACTACCCTGGGTACGAGCAGTACTTC	CASSLVGHYPGYEQYF
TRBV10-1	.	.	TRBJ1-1	TGCGCCAGCAGTGAGTCCCGGCAGTTGAACACTGAAGCTTTCTTT	CASSESRQLNTEAFF
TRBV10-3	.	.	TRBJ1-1	TGTGCCATCAGTGAGCAGGGGATGAACACTGAAGCTTTCTTT	CAISEQGMNTEAFF
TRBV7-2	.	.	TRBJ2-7	TGTGCCAGCAGCATAACAGGGCGCGAGCAGTACTTC	CASSITGREQYF
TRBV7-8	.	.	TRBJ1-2	TGTGCCAGCATCCAAGGGGCAGGACTAAACTATGGCTACACCTTC	CASIQGAGLNYGYTF
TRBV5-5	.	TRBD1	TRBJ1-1	TGTGCCAGCAGCCTGGGACAGCTATCCATGAACACTGAAGCTTTCTTT	CASSLGQLSMNTEAFF
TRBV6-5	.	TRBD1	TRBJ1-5	TGTGCCAGCAATACTGGACAGGGCAAGGGGCCCCAGCATTTT	CASNTGQGKGPQHF
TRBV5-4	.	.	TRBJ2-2	TGTGCCAGCAGCTTAACAACCGGGGAGCTGTTTTTT	CASSLTTGELFF